This TCR beta chain stems from a study of blood T cell repertoires in COVID-19. Overall study: From the United States, Italy and Spain came samples of acute and convalescent COVID-19.

TCRdb's table, derived via immunoSEQ multiplex PCR, lists solely in-frame clones and lacks some. The sample consists of about 360,000 clones, 85% to 90% of them appearing once. The CDR3 spans 12 residues. V lost 6 bases to trimming and J lost 11 bases, with 16 bases between them. Source material: peripheral blood. The chain is built from TRBV12-3 or TRBV12-4 and TRBJ1-1; possibly TRBD1 for D (5 bases). The receptor comes from a human donor in a cohort sampled during active COVID-19. Here the CDR3 DNA reads TGTGCCAGCAGCCAGACAGACAACCGGGCTTTCTTT. It translates to CASSQTDNRAFF.